The present entry profiles one T cell receptor beta chain with its context. Original handling: Using reference gene primer amplification, nucleated cell counts were estimated. Sequencing was performed with immunoSEQ multiplex PCR; in TCRdb, only in-frame clones are kept and a portion is missing. V and J calls plus clone size are reproduced from that table; the DNA served to infer D and trimming. In the table there are about 150,000 clones, more than 75% of which are singletons. The sample comes from a study of blood T cell repertoires in COVID-19. Overall study context: The study drew acute and convalescent COVID-19 samples from the United States, Italy and Spain. T cells, B-cell-depleted T cells, or PBMCs provided the cDNA or gDNA that served as material.

Unmatched junction bases numbered 7, after V lost 6 bases and J lost 2 bases. The germline V gene encodes CDR1 SNHLY and CDR2 FYNNEI. The length of the CDR3 is 15 residues. Seattle participants joined during active infection and were tracked over time. The V call is TRBV2, the J call TRBJ1-5; 7 bases align to TRBD1. The receptor's source is a woman aged 55-75 years with COVID-19, enrolled during active disease. Sequences were obtained from peripheral blood. DNA for the CDR3: TGTGCCAGCAGCCCGGACAGGTTTGGCAATCAGCCCCAGCATTTT. This gives the protein CASSPDRFGNQPQHF. The full variable domain, rest sourced from reference TRBV2 and TRBJ1-5, is EPEVTQTPSHQVTQMGQEVILRCVPISNHLYFYWYRQILGQKVEFLVSFYNNEISEKSEIFDDQFSVERPDGSNFTLKIRSTKLEDSAMYFCASSPDRFGNQPQHFGDGTRLSIL.